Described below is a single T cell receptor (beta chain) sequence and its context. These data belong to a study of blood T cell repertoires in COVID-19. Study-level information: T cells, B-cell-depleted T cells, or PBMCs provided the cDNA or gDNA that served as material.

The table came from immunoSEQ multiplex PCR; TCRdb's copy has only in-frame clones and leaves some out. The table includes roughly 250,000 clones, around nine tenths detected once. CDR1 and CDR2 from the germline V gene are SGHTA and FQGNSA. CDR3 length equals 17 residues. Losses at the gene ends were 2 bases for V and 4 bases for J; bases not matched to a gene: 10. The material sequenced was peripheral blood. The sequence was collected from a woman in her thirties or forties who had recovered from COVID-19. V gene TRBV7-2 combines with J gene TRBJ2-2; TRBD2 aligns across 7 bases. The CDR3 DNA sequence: TGTGCCAGCAGCTTATACCACGCGGGAGTGGGCACCGGGGAGCTGTTTTTT. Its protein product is CASSLYHAGVGTGELFF.